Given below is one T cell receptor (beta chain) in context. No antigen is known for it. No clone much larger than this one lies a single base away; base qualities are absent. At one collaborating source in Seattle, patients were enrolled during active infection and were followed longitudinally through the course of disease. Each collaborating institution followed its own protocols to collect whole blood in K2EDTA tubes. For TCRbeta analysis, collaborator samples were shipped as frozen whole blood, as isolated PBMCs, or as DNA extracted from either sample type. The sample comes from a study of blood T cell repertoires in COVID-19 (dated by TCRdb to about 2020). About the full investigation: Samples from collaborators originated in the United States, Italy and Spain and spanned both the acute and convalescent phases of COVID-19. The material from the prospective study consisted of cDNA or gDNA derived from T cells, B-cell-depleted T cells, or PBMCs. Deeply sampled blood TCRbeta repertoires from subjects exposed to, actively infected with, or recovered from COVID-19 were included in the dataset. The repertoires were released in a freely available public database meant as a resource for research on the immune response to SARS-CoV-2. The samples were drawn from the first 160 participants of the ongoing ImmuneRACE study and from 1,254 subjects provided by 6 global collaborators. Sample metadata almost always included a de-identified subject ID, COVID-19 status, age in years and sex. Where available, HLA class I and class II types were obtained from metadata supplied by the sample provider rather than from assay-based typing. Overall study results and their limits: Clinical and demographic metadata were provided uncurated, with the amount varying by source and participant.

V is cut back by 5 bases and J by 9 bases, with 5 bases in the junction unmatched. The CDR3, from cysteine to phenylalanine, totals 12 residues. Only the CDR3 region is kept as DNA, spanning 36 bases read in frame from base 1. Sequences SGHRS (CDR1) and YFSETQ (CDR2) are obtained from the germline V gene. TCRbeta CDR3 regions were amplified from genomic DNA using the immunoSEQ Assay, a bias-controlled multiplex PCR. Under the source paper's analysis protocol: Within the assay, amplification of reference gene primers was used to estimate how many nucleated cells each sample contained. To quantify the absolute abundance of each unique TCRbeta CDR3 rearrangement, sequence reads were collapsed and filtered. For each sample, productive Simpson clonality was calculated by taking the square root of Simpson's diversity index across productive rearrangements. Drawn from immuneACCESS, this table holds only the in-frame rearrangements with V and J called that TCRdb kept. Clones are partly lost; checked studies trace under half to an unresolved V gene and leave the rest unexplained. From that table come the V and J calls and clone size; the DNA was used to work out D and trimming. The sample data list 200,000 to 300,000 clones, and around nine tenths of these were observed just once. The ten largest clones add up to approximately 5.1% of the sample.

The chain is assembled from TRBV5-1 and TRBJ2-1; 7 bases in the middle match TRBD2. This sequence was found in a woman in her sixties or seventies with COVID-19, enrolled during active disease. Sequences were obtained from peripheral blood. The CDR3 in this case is CASSGGRGEQFF. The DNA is TGCGCCAGCAGTGGCGGGAGAGGTGAGCAGTTCTTC.